This TCR beta chain comes out of a study of CD8 T cells in Susac syndrome. TEMRA cells were FACS-enriched, with CD8+ and CD4+ T cells isolated negatively. The RNA input was about 0.5 to 1 ug, and it was reverse transcribed with random hexamers. TCRdb passed the immunoSEQ multiplex PCR reads through MiXCR, listing each CDR3 protein once. The sample consists of 150,000 to 200,000 distinct CDR3 sequences, around 94% of them appearing once. With V trimmed by 6 bases and J by 0 bases, 4 bases remained unmatched. Germline loops: CDR1 SGHTA, CDR2 FQGNSA. CDR3 size: 15 residues. The sequence derives from a human donor with multiple sclerosis. Sample: CD4+ T cells from PBMCs. The chain joins TRBV7-2 to TRBJ2-1; 8 bases align to TRBD2. The DNA for the CDR3 is TGTGCCAGCAGAACTAGCGGAAGCTCCTACAATGAGCAGTTCTTC. The encoded protein is CASRTSGSSYNEQFF.